The following is a T cell receptor beta chain sequence with its context. Researchers ran the PCR with 60 Vbeta and 13 Jbeta primers. Generated by immunoSEQ multiplex PCR, the TCRdb table keeps only in-frame clones and is missing some. This sample has under 250,000 clones, with over 80% found just once. V lost 2 bases and J 4 bases, leaving 16 bases between the germline ends. The CDR3 has 15 residues. Germline CDR1 and CDR2: SGHDT and YYEEEE. The data derive from a study of cytomegalovirus exposure and HLA in healthy donors. This rearrangement joins TRBV5-6 to TRBJ2-7; possibly TRBD2 for D (6 bases). This receptor was identified in a boy aged 2-9 years in good health and CMV-seronegative. The specimen sequenced was PBMCs. The CDR3 DNA reads TGTGCCAGCAGCTTTCCCGGCGGGGCCCCATACGAGCAGTACTTC. It yields the protein CASSFPGGAPYEQYF.